This TCR beta chain is drawn from a study of response to subunit inactivated influenza vaccine. Remarks on this clonotype: Its target is unknown.

Study-wide results and caveats: T cells newly recruited by each seasonal influenza vaccination are few, the authors suggested.

Germline CDR1 is DFQATT and CDR2 is SNEGSKA (reference sequence). Trimming cost V 1 base and J 3 bases, with 11 bases left between them. The CDR3 is 14 residues long. TCRdb re-called the RT-PCR reads through MiXCR, storing one row per CDR3 protein. The table shows more than 200,000 distinct CDR3 sequences, with 9.5% to 15% occurring only once. This clonotype originated in a man in his fifties or sixties who received an inactivated influenza vaccine. The sequencing here drew on non-naive T cells sorted from PBMCs, taken less than 15 days before vaccination. The gene calls are TRBV20-1 and TRBJ2-3, with a weak D call TRBD1 (7 bases). In DNA, the CDR3 is TGCAGTGCTAGAGGACAGGGAGGTACAGATACGCAGTATTTT. This codes for CSARGQGGTDTQYF.